One TCR beta chain is described in this entry. Using immunoSEQ multiplex PCR, the repertoire was profiled, and TCRdb retains in-frame clones only, with some absent. The data show roughly 69,000 clones, with 92% seen just once and roughly 1.6% held by the top ten. The record originates from a study of T cell changes during pregnancy in multiple sclerosis. The CDR3 extends over 15 amino acids. Deletions cut 7 bases from V and 5 bases from J, with 20 bases between. Germline loops: CDR1 SGHAT, CDR2 FQNNGV. The sample in question was peripheral blood, obtained after pregnancy. The TCR originated in a female donor with multiple sclerosis, enrolled in a pregnancy study. The V gene is TRBV11-2, the J gene TRBJ2-5, with D tentatively TRBD2 (6 bases). The chain's CDR3 is CASTVSGYPRETQYF. CDR3 in DNA: TGTGCCAGCACCGTTAGCGGATACCCCCGTGAGACCCAGTACTTC. The whole variable domain, remainder taken from reference TRBV11-2 and TRBJ2-5, is EAGVAQSPRYKIIEKRQSVAFWCNPISGHATLYWYQQILGQGPKLLIQFQNNGVVDDSQLPKDRFSAERLKGVDSTLKIQPAKLEDSAVYLCASTVSGYPRETQYFGPGTRLLVL.